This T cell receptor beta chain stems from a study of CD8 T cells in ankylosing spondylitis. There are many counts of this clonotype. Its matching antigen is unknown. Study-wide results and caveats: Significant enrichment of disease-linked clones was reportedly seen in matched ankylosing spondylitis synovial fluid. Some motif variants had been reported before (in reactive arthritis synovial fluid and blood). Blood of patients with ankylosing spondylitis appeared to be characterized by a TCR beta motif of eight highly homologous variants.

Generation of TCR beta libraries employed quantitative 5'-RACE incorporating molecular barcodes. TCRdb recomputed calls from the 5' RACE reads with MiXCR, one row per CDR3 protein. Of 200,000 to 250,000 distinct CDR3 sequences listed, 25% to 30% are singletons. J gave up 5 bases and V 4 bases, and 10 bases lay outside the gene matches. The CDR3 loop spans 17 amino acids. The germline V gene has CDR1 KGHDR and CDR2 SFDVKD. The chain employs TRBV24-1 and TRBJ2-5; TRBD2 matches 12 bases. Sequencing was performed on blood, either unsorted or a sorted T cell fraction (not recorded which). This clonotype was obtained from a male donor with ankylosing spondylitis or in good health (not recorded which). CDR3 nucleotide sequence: TGTGCCACCAGTGACGCTAGCGGGAGGGCCAAGGGTGAGACCCAGTACTTC. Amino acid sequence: CATSDASGRAKGETQYF.